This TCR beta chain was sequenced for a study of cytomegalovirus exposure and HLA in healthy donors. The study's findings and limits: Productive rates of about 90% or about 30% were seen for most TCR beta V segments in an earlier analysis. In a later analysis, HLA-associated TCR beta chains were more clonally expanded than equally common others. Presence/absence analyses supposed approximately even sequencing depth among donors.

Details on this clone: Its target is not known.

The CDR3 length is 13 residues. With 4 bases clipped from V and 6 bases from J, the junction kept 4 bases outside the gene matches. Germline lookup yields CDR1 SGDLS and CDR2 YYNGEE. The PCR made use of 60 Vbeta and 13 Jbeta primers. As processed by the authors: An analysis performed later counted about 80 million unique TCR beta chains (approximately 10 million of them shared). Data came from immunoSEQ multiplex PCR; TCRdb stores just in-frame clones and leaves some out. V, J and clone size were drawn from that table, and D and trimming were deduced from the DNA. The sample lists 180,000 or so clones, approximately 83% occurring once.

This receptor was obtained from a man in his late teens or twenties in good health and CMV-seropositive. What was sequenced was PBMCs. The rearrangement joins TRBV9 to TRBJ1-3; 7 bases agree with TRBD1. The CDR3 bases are TGTGCCAGCAGCATAACAGGGGCAAACACCATATATTTT. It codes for CASSITGANTIYF.